This T cell receptor beta chain came from a study of shared clonotypes between healthy human individuals. Study conclusions and caveats: Naive subsets generally exceeded memory subsets in estimated richness.

Trimming removed 5 bases from V and 4 bases from J; junction bases left unmatched: 7. The CDR3 sequence is 14 residues long. Per the germline V gene, CDR1 is SGHRS and CDR2 is YFSETQ. To note about this clone: Its antigen is unidentified.

Generated by immunoSEQ multiplex PCR, the TCRdb table keeps only in-frame clones and is missing some. In the table there are over 2 million clones, 85% to 95% of which are singletons. V and J are TRBV5-1 and TRBJ2-3, with 7 bases aligning to TRBD2. Material for sequencing was naive CD4+ T cells from PBMCs. Documented subset: CD45RA+ positively selected. The receptor was isolated from a man aged 18 to 29 in good health. Some clones in this sample may be carry-over from other donors' samples. CDR3 nucleotide sequence: TGCGCCAGCAGGCTCAGCGGGACGGCAGATACGCAGTATTTT. As protein: CASRLSGTADTQYF.